The 27 T cell receptor beta chains reported below all come from one sample, sequenced in a study of shared clonotypes between healthy human individuals. TCRdb keeps only in-frame clones here, not all; method: immunoSEQ multiplex PCR. Found here are 2 million to 3 million clones, under 95% of them singletons; the top ten hold about 0.34%. The sequenced sample was naive CD4+ T cells from PBMCs. Indicated subset: CD45RA+ positively selected. The source of these receptors is a young man in good health. Some clones in this sample may be carry-over from other donors' samples.

The V gene is TRBV28, the J gene TRBJ1-2; 12 nucleotides align to TRBD1. The CDR3 consists of 17 residues. Per germline, CDR1 MDHEN and CDR2 SYDVKM. V dropped 4 bases and J dropped 2; count of bases not matched to a gene: 8. The CDR3 sequence: CASSSTRDRGLNYGYTF. Written as DNA, the CDR3 is TGTGCCAGCAGTTCCACCCGGGACAGGGGGCTAAACTATGGCTACACCTTC.

The chain links TRBV29-1 to TRBJ2-5; no reliable D call. Matching the DNA end better, TRBJ2-7 makes the J call doubtful. Germline V gene data show CDR1 as SQVTM and CDR2 as ANQGSEA. The CDR3 length is 13 residues. CDR3 sequence: CSVVDVRSYEQYF. In nucleotides, the CDR3 is TGCAGCGTTGTAGATGTCAGATCCTACGAGCAGTACTTC.

The chain combines TRBV29-1 with TRBJ1-4, with a weak D call TRBD1 (5 bases). This CDR3 contains 12 residues. Germline V lookup: CDR1 SQVTM, CDR2 ANQGSEA. V lost 4 bases and J lost 8, with 11 bases in between. The CDR3, as DNA: TGCAGCGTTGGGCAGGGAAGGGAAAAACTGTTTTTT. Its translation: CSVGQGREKLFF.

The rearrangement uses TRBV28 and TRBJ1-5; TRBD1 matches at 9 bases. The length of the CDR3 is 19 residues. V was pared by 3 bases and J by 2 bases, with 14 bases of the junction left unmatched. The germline gives CDR1 MDHEN, CDR2 SYDVKM. The CDR3 reads CASSFSRTGGGSGNQPQHF. The CDR3 nucleotides are TGTGCCAGCAGTTTTTCCCGCACAGGGGGCGGGAGTGGCAATCAGCCCCAGCATTTT. Using reference TRBV28 and TRBJ1-5 for the parts outside the CDR3, the full variable domain is DVKVTQSSRYLVKRTGEKVFLECVQDMDHENMFWYRQDPGLGLRLIYFSYDVKMKEKGDIPEGYSVSREKKERFSLILESASTNQTSMYLCASSFSRTGGGSGNQPQHFGDGTRLSIL.

The chain has TRBV2 and TRBJ2-1, with 7 bases aligning to TRBD2. Trimming removed 6 bases from V and 8 bases from J; junction bases left unmatched: 10. The CDR3 length is 14 residues. Germline CDR1 SNHLY, CDR2 FYNNEI. CDR3 nucleotides: TGTGCCAGCAGGGTGTCACTAGCGATAGATGAGCAGTTCTTC. Translating it yields CASRVSLAIDEQFF.

The chain links TRBV6-1 to TRBJ1-2; possible D gene TRBD1, 6 bases. Germline CDR1 is MNHNS and CDR2 is SASEGT. The CDR3 totals 12 residues. The V end lost 5 bases, the J end lost 4 bases, and 8 bases lay between the germline ends. The CDR3 DNA follows: TGTGCCAGCAGTCGGACAGCCTATGGCTACACCTTC. Translating it yields CASSRTAYGYTF.

The chain employs TRBV5-1 and TRBJ1-5, with 7 bases identical to TRBD1. Germline V CDR1 and CDR2: SGHRS, YFSETQ. This CDR3 has 15 amino acids. The V segment lost 1 base and the J segment 4 bases; nucleotides outside the gene matches: 5. CDR3 amino acids: CASSLSSGGNQPQHF. CDR3 nucleotide sequence: TGCGCCAGCAGCTTGTCGTCAGGGGGGAATCAGCCCCAGCATTTT.

This chain uses TRBV7-3 with TRBJ2-1, with unresolved D. The germline gives CDR1 SGHTA, CDR2 FQGTGA. This CDR3 comprises 15 residues. V lost 8 bases and J lost 3, with 17 bases in between. CDR3 DNA: TGTGCCAGCTGCGAGGTACCTTCTAACTACAATGAGCAGTTCTTC. Protein product: CASCEVPSNYNEQFF.

V gene TRBV4-3 combines with J gene TRBJ1-2; perhaps TRBD1 as D (5 bases). This CDR3 contains 15 residues. Germline CDR1 and CDR2: LGHNA and YSLEER. V gave up 2 bases and J gave up 4 bases, with 14 bases separating them. CDR3 amino acids: CASSQQQGNGYGYTF. The CDR3 DNA reads TGCGCCAGCAGCCAACAGCAGGGAAATGGCTATGGCTACACCTTC.

This chain joins TRBV28 and TRBJ2-1, with D unresolved. V dropped 4 bases and J dropped 5 bases, with 18 bases sitting between them. There are 16 residues in the CDR3. Looked up from germline, CDR1 is MDHEN and CDR2 is SYDVKM. The CDR3 loop reads CASSSDPRIRDNEQFF. CDR3 nucleotide sequence: TGTGCCAGCAGTTCAGACCCCCGCATAAGGGACAATGAGCAGTTCTTC.

This clone was counted a single time. The chain couples TRBV10-3 to TRBJ1-2; 8 positions agree with TRBD1. Germline V gives CDR1 ENHRY, CDR2 SYGVKD. The CDR3 loop spans 14 amino acids. Trimming removed 6 bases from V and 5 bases from J; junction bases left unmatched: 8. The CDR3 DNA follows: TGTGCCATCAGGGATGGACAGGGCGAATATGGCTACACCTTC. Translation gives CAIRDGQGEYGYTF.

This clone has just one count. The chain combines TRBV28 with TRBJ2-1; tentatively, D is TRBD1 or TRBD2 (5 bases each). Trimming left V 6 bases short and J 5 bases short, with 17 bases between. The CDR3 covers 15 residues. The germline V gene has CDR1 MDHEN and CDR2 SYDVKM. The CDR3 protein is CASRWGPLPHNEQFF. CDR3 DNA: TGTGCCAGCAGATGGGGACCTCTCCCCCACAATGAGCAGTTCTTC.

The gene calls are TRBV10-3 and TRBJ2-5, with D possibly being TRBD1 or TRBD2 (5 bases each). Germline V gene lookup returns CDR1 ENHRY and CDR2 SYGVKD. Trimming removed 4 bases from V and 5 bases from J, with 8 bases in between. This CDR3 has 12 amino acids. The CDR3 DNA sequence: TGTGCCATCAGTGGTGAGGGGGAGACCCAGTACTTC. Residues: CAISGEGETQYF.

With regard to this clone: Since the CDR3 does not end with the conserved phenylalanine or tryptophan, this likely comes from a read error. This chain uses TRBV7-8 with TRBJ2-7; possibly TRBD2 for D (5 bases). The germline V and J ends were trimmed by 5 bases and 2 bases, with 7 bases remaining between them. The CDR3 is 12 amino acids. Germline V gene sequence: CDR1 SGHVS, CDR2 FQNEAQ. The CDR3 region is CASSVTTYEQYL. The CDR3 nucleotides are TGTGCCAGCAGCGTGACTACCTACGAGCAGTACCTC.

The chain couples TRBV6-5 to TRBJ2-5; 9 bases agree with TRBD1. Trimming at V came to 6 bases and at J to 1 base, leaving 3 bases not matched to a gene. There are 14 residues in the CDR3. Germline V gene data show CDR1 as MNHEY and CDR2 as SVGAGI. CDR3 nucleotides: TGTGCCAGCAGCCAGACAGGGGGCCAAGAGACCCAGTACTTC. Amino acids: CASSQTGGQETQYF.

The V call is TRBV5-6, the J call TRBJ2-1; possible D gene TRBD2, 6 bases. V lost 0 bases and J lost 15, with 16 bases in between. The CDR3 spans 13 residues. Germline assignment: CDR1 SGHDT and CDR2 YYEEEE. The CDR3 spells CASSLEGTPGGFF. CDR3 in DNA: TGTGCCAGCAGCTTGGAGGGGACTCCTGGGGGGTTCTTC. The full variable domain, rest sourced from reference TRBV5-6 and TRBJ2-1, is DAGVTQSPTHLIKTRGQQVTLRCSPKSGHDTVSWYQQALGQGPQFIFQYYEEEERQRGNFPDRFSGHQFPNYSSELNVNALLLGDSALYLCASSLEGTPGGFFGPGTRLTVL.

The chain couples TRBV19 to TRBJ2-7; D may be TRBD1 (6 bases). The CDR3 loop spans 13 amino acids. V gave up 8 bases and J gave up 3 bases, with 14 bases separating them. Germline CDR1 reads LNHDA; CDR2 reads SQIVND (reference sequence). The CDR3 region has the DNA TGTGCCAGTGGAGTCAGGGGATACTACGAGCAGTACTTC. Residues: CASGVRGYYEQYF.

The chain recombines TRBV27 with TRBJ2-1, with TRBD2 identical over 9 bases. CDR1 MNHEY and CDR2 SMNVEV come from the germline V gene (reference sequence). The CDR3 totals 16 residues. Trimming took 0 bases from V and 10 from J; bases not matched to a gene: 10. The CDR3 DNA is TGTGCCAGCAGTTTATCGGGGACTAGCTCCCTCCGCGAGCAGTTCTTC. Translated, it gives CASSLSGTSSLREQFF.

This clone was counted a single time. The chain couples TRBV19 to TRBJ2-3; perhaps TRBD2 as D (5 bases). Trimming took 7 bases from V and 0 from J, leaving 11 bases between them. This CDR3 is 14 amino acids long. Germline V CDR1 and CDR2: LNHDA, SQIVND (reference sequence). The CDR3 DNA is TGTGCCAGTAAGGAGGACCATAGCACAGATACGCAGTATTTT. Protein: CASKEDHSTDTQYF. Combining the CDR3 with reference TRBV19 and TRBJ2-3 gives the whole variable domain DGGITQSPKYLFRKEGQNVTLSCEQNLNHDAMYWYRQDPGQGLRLIYYSQIVNDFQKGDIAEGYSVSREKKESFPLTVTSAQKNPTAFYLCASKEDHSTDTQYFGPGTRLTVL.

This clone came up once. The sample contains more than one DNA sequence encoding this CDR3. This chain links TRBV30 with TRBJ2-2; D possibly corresponds to TRBD2 (6 bases). The V end was cut by 8 bases, the J end by 0 bases, with 10 bases between. Germline values: CDR1 GTSNPN, CDR2 SVGIG (reference sequence). The CDR3 covers 13 residues. CDR3 region: CAGSGTNTGELFF. The DNA of the CDR3 is TGTGCCGGTAGCGGCACGAACACCGGGGAGCTGTTTTTT.

The CDR3 loop is CASSLRGRASYNEQFF. CDR3 nucleotides: TGTGCCAGCAGCCTCCGGGGGAGGGCCTCCTACAATGAGCAGTTCTTC. The rearrangement uses TRBV11-3 and TRBJ2-1; 7 bases align to TRBD2. Germline trimming cut 5 bases from V and 0 bases from J; bases unmatched to any gene: 7. The CDR3 length is 16 residues. Germline assignment: CDR1 SGHNT and CDR2 YENEEA.

As to this clone: The same CDR3 arises from other DNA sequences in this sample as well. The chain recombines TRBV5-1 with TRBJ2-7; D is ambiguous. The ends were cut back, 0 bases at V and 2 bases at J, with 6 bases in the middle. Looked up from germline, CDR1 is SGHRS and CDR2 is YFSETQ. The CDR3 has 13 residues. The CDR3 sequence: CASSLDGAYEQYF. The CDR3 bases are TGCGCCAGCAGCTTGGATGGGGCCTACGAGCAGTACTTC. The full variable domain, its missing parts supplied by reference TRBV5-1 and TRBJ2-7, is KAGVTQTPRYLIKTRGQQVTLSCSPISGHRSVSWYQQTPGQGLQFLFEYFSETQRNKGNFPGRFSGRQFSNSRSEMNVSTLELGDSALYLCASSLDGAYEQYFGPGTRLTVT.

This chain connects TRBV7-2 to TRBJ1-4; the D is unclear. V lost 5 bases, J lost 0 bases, and 10 bases lay in between. Germline assignment: CDR1 SGHTA and CDR2 FQGNSA. The CDR3 has 15 amino acids. The CDR3: CASSADRATNEKLFF. The DNA of the CDR3 is TGTGCCAGCAGCGCCGACCGGGCAACTAATGAAAAACTGTTTTTT.

The rearrangement links TRBV7-6 to TRBJ2-1; tentative D call: TRBD1 (7 bases). The CDR3 extends over 15 amino acids. CDR1 is SGHVS, CDR2 FNYEAQ, per germline. V lost 5 bases, J lost 8 bases, and 19 bases lay in between. The CDR3 here is CASSQRQGLGDEQFF. In DNA, the CDR3 is TGTGCCAGCAGCCAGCGACAGGGACTGGGAGATGAGCAGTTCTTC.

Comment on this clone: An end of the junction does not agree with germline; a read error may underlie this. Other DNA sequences in the same sample also yield this CDR3. This CDR3 reads CASSEGHGRQVFFEQYF. CDR3 DNA sequence: TGTGCGAGCAGTGAAGGCCATGGCAGACAGGTTTTCTTCGAGCAGTACTTC. V usage is TRBV6-1 and J usage is TRBJ2-7; weak D call: TRBD1 (6 bases). Per the germline V gene, CDR1 is MNHNS and CDR2 is SASEGT. The CDR3 is made up of 17 amino acids.

This chain joins TRBV9 and TRBJ1-4; 7 positions match TRBD1. Unmatched junction bases numbered 4, after V lost 0 bases and J lost 2 bases. The germline CDR1 and CDR2 sequences are SGDLS and YYNGEE. The CDR3 is made up of 16 amino acids. The CDR3 region is CASSVGAGGTNEKLFF. The CDR3 nucleotides read TGTGCCAGCAGCGTAGGGGCAGGGGGGACTAATGAAAAACTGTTTTTT.

Turning to this clone: This sample also contains other DNA sequences that code for the same CDR3. The gene calls are TRBV5-1 and TRBJ1-2; a possible D gene is TRBD1 (6 bases). The CDR3 is 12 residues long. V was pared by 4 bases and J by 4 bases, with 8 bases between. Germline CDR1 is SGHRS and CDR2 is YFSETQ. The CDR3 region has the DNA TGCGCCAGCAGCCCGGACAGCTATGGCTACACCTTC. Amino acids: CASSPDSYGYTF. Based on the CDR3 plus reference TRBV5-1 and TRBJ1-2, the full variable domain is KAGVTQTPRYLIKTRGQQVTLSCSPISGHRSVSWYQQTPGQGLQFLFEYFSETQRNKGNFPGRFSGRQFSNSRSEMNVSTLELGDSALYLCASSPDSYGYTFGSGTRLTVV.